This TCR beta chain is from a study of T cells in Graves' hyperthyroidism and ophthalmopathy. This CDR3 spans 14 amino acids. V lost 5 bases to trimming and J lost 4 bases, with 14 bases between them. This clonotype was found many times. Amplification targeted TCR beta CDR3 regions from RNA transcripts. Using the HTBI primer set, a first-round RT-PCR was run on the TCR CDR3. TCRdb called the multiplex PCR reads again in MiXCR, with one record for every CDR3 protein. Among hundreds of thousands of distinct CDR3 sequences, 11% to 15% were seen once, and the ten largest hold approximately 15%. Sequences were obtained from blood. The receptor was isolated from a woman aged 35 to 49 with Graves' hyperthyroidism. The chain is built from TRBV12-3 or TRBV12-4 and TRBJ2-5; D not certain. CDR3 sequence reads: CASSPTGPGETQYF. The DNA of the CDR3 is TGTGCCAGCAGTCCTACCGGACCCGGAGAGACCCAGTACTTC.